Detailed here is one TCR beta chain. Its recognized antigen is unknown. No quality values exist for individual bases; no much larger clone is one base distant. The data derive from a study of technical replicates of blood from a few donors (dated by TCRdb to the late 2010s). The CDR3, from cysteine to phenylalanine, totals 15 residues. Only the CDR3 region is kept as DNA, spanning 45 bases read in frame from base 1. As encoded in the germline V gene, CDR1 is SNHLY while CDR2 is FYNNEI. Unmatched junction bases come to 7, with V trimmed by 6 bases and J by 3 bases. The protocol used for the library was the immunoSEQ multiplex PCR assay. TCRdb holds this immuneACCESS table with in-frame rearrangements only. Some clones are missing; in checked studies, unresolved V genes explain under half, and the rest has no known cause. The sample has around 100,000 clones on record, 95% to 96% of them singletons. The top ten constitute about 0.39% of the sample.

This chain is built from TRBV2 and TRBJ2-7; 11 central bases correspond to TRBD2. Sequences were obtained from T cells isolated from PBMCs. The source is a human donor in good health. CDR3 region: CASRPPGLADYEQYF. At the DNA level, the sequence is TGTGCCAGCAGGCCCCCGGGACTAGCGGACTACGAGCAGTACTTC.